Below, 11 T cell receptor beta chains from the same sample are listed, as sequenced in a study of blood T cell repertoires in COVID-19 (dated by TCRdb to about 2020). Library creation used the immunoSEQ multiplex PCR assay. Not all clones reach the TCRdb copy of this immuneACCESS table, which keeps in-frame sequences only. Checked studies attribute under half of the gap to unresolved V genes and leave the rest unexplained. For this sample the table gives tens of thousands of clones, of which roughly 71% were detected only once. More than 12% of the sample goes to the ten largest clones. Sequencing was done on a sample of peripheral blood. These receptors were obtained from a man in his 60s with COVID-19, enrolled during active disease.

The V gene is TRBV5-1, the J gene TRBJ2-7; D gene uncertain. The V end lost 0 bases, the J end lost 2 bases, and 9 bases lay between the germline ends. The CDR3 extends over 14 amino acids. Germline CDR1 and CDR2: SGHRS and YFSETQ. The CDR3 loop reads CASSLDGGTYEQYF. In nucleotides, the CDR3 is TGCGCCAGCAGCTTGGATGGCGGCACCTACGAGCAGTACTTC.

This clone was seen only a few times. The chain recombines TRBV5-6 with TRBJ1-5; D is undetermined. CDR1 and CDR2 (germline): SGHDT, YYEEEE. The CDR3 runs to 12 residues. The ends were cut back, 5 bases at V and 3 bases at J, with 6 bases in the middle. This CDR3 is CASSFLNQPQHF. The CDR3 region has the DNA TGTGCCAGCAGTTTCCTCAATCAGCCCCAGCATTTT.

The J gene is TRBJ2-1, the V gene TRBV29-1; TRBD2 aligns across 8 bases. V gave up 4 bases and J gave up 5 bases; unmatched junction bases: 13. In germline, CDR1 is SQVTM, CDR2 ANQGSEA. The CDR3 is made up of 16 amino acids. CDR3 nucleotides: TGCAGCGTTGGTCTTTATACGGGGGGGCCTAACAATGAGCAGTTCTTC. Protein sequence: CSVGLYTGGPNNEQFF.

The chain couples TRBV7-7 to TRBJ2-3, with TRBD1 matching 7 bases. The J segment lost 4 bases and the V segment lost 5 bases, leaving 3 bases of the junction unmatched. CDR3 length: 13 residues. The germline gives CDR1 SSHAT, CDR2 FNYEAQ (reference sequence). CDR3 loop: CASSPTGSDTQYF. The CDR3 region has the DNA TGTGCCAGCAGCCCGACAGGGTCAGATACGCAGTATTTT.

This clone turned up a few times. V and J are TRBV18 and TRBJ2-2, with D perhaps TRBD2 (5 bases). This CDR3 is 12 amino acids long. V lost 6 bases, J lost 5 bases, and 7 bases lay in between. Germline V gene data show CDR1 as KGHSH and CDR2 as LQKENI. The CDR3 region has the DNA TGTGCCAGCTCTACTAGGACCGGGGAGCTGTTTTTT. Translated: CASSTRTGELFF.

For this clone: A junction boundary mismatches the germline segment, possibly from a read error. V usage is TRBV25-1 and J usage is TRBJ2-5, with 10 bases fitting TRBD2. CDR3 length equals 13 residues. Germline V gene sequence: CDR1 MGHDK, CDR2 SYGVNS. CDR3 residues: CASSEYVAGGWHF. DNA for the CDR3: TGTGCCAGCAGTGAATATGTAGCGGGAGGCTGGCACTTC.

V is TRBV7-2 and J is TRBJ2-1, with D hard to call. The CDR3 totals 14 residues. V was pared by 0 bases and J by 1 base, with 4 bases between. CDR1 SGHTA and CDR2 FQGNSA come from the germline V gene. In DNA form, the CDR3 reads TGTGCCAGCAGCTTAGCATCGTCCTACAATGAGCAGTTCTTC. This gives the protein CASSLASSYNEQFF.

This clone is a singleton in its sample. This rearrangement joins TRBV21-1 to TRBJ1-4; the table's D gene call, TRBD1, was not cross checked with the DNA. TRBV21-1 is listed as a pseudogene. The CDR3 has 9 residues. Here the CDR3 reads CASRTGLFF. The CDR3 bases are TGTGCCAGCCGAACAGGTCTGTTTTTT.

This sequence joins TRBV9 and TRBJ1-6; D not resolved. In germline, CDR1 is SGDLS, CDR2 YYNGEE. This CDR3 region has 17 residues. Trimming removed 0 bases from V and 6 bases from J, with 16 bases in between. DNA of the CDR3: TGTGCCAGCAGCGTAGGGTCATTGAACTCACTTAATTCACCCCTCCACTTT. Its protein product is CASSVGSLNSLNSPLHF.

This chain uses TRBV7-9 with TRBJ2-2, with D maybe TRBD1 (6 bases). This CDR3 is 15 amino acids long. With 5 bases removed from V and 6 bases from J, the gap between germline ends came to 16 bases. CDR1 and CDR2 from the germline V gene are SEHNR and FQNEAQ (reference sequence). CDR3 amino acids: CASSRRDKGSGELFF. For the CDR3, the DNA is TGTGCCAGCAGCCGCCGGGACAAGGGGTCCGGGGAGCTGTTTTTT.

Only a few counts were recorded for this clone. The chain uses TRBV5-6 and TRBJ2-5, with D possibly TRBD1 on 5 matching bases. V lost 0 bases to trimming and J lost 0 bases, with 9 bases between them. Germline CDR1 and CDR2: SGHDT and YYEEEE. CDR3 length: 15 residues. CDR3 nucleotides: TGTGCCAGCAGCTTGGTCAAGGGGTACCAAGAGACCCAGTACTTC. Translated: CASSLVKGYQETQYF.